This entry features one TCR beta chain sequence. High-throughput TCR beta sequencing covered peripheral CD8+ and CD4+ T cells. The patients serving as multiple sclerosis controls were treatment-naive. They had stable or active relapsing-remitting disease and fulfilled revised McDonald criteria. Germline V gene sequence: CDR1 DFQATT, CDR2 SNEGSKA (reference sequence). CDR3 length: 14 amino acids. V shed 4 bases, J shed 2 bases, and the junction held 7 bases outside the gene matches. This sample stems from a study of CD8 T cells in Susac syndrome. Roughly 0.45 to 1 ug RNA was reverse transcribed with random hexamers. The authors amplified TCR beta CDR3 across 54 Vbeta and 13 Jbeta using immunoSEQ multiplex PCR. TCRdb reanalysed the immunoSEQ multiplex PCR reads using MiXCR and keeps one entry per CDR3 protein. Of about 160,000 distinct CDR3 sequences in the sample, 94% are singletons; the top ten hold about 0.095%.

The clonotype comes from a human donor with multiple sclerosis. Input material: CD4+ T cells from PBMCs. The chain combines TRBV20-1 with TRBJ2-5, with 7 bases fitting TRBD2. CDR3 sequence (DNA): TGCAGTGCTATCAAACCTAGCGGACAAGAGACCCAGTACTTC. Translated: CSAIKPSGQETQYF.